These 25 T cell receptor beta chains came from one sample sequenced in a study of cytomegalovirus exposure and HLA in healthy donors. This PCR relied on a set of 60 Vbeta primers and 13 Jbeta primers. Method: immunoSEQ multiplex PCR; TCRdb's copy keeps in-frame clones and lacks some. The sample comprises 99,000 or so clones, roughly three quarters of which are singletons, and approximately 3% rests with the top ten. Sample: PBMCs. Receptor source: a man aged 25-45 years in good health and CMV-seronegative.

This chain connects TRBV2 to TRBJ1-6; possible D gene TRBD1, 5 bases. CDR3 length: 14 amino acids. The germline V and J ends were trimmed by 7 bases and 9 bases, with 16 bases remaining between them. CDR1 is SNHLY, CDR2 FYNNEI, per germline. The CDR3: CASTRGTSSSPLHF. CDR3 bases: TGTGCCAGCACCCGGGGGACCTCAAGTTCACCCCTCCACTTT.

This chain uses TRBV4-3 with TRBJ2-2; 15 bases match TRBD2. J lost 5 bases, V lost 3 bases, and 10 bases had no gene match. The germline gives CDR1 LGHNA, CDR2 YSLEER. This CDR3 is 19 amino acids long. The CDR3 spells CASSHGLAGGTYSTGELFF. The DNA for the CDR3 is TGCGCCAGCAGCCACGGACTAGCGGGAGGGACTTACTCGACCGGGGAGCTGTTTTTT.

The rearrangement uses TRBV4-3 and TRBJ2-1, with TRBD2 as a possible D gene (6 bases). Germline V gene lookup returns CDR1 LGHNA and CDR2 YSLEER. The CDR3 runs 17 residues. V was cut by 4 bases and J by 0 bases, with 16 bases left in between. CDR3 protein: CASSPTGGNRSYNEQFF. The CDR3 DNA sequence: TGCGCCAGCAGCCCCACAGGCGGGAACCGCTCCTACAATGAGCAGTTCTTC.

CDR3 residues: CASSPGLAGGSNEQFF. CDR3 bases: TGTGCCAGCTCCCCGGGACTAGCGGGAGGGAGTAATGAGCAGTTCTTC. The V and J genes are TRBV18 and TRBJ2-1, with 16 bases identical to TRBD2. The CDR3 consists of 16 residues. The germline CDR1 and CDR2 sequences are KGHSH and LQKENI. Trimming at V came to 6 bases and at J to 7 bases, leaving 6 bases not matched to a gene. Using reference TRBV18 and TRBJ2-1 for the parts outside the CDR3, the full variable domain is NAGVMQNPRHLVRRRGQEARLRCSPMKGHSHVYWYRQLPEEGLKFMVYLQKENIIDESGMPKERFSAEFPKEGPSILRIQQVVRGDSAAYFCASSPGLAGGSNEQFFGPGTRLTVL.

The rearrangement links TRBV6-5 to TRBJ1-2; 8 nucleotides align to TRBD1. CDR1 MNHEY and CDR2 SVGAGI come from the germline V gene. V shed 5 bases and J 6 bases; nucleotides not matched to a gene: 11. The CDR3 sequence is 15 residues long. CDR3 sequence reads: CASSTTGRGLNGYTF. The DNA for the CDR3 is TGTGCCAGCAGTACCACGGGCAGGGGGCTAAATGGCTACACCTTC.

There are a few counts of this clone. The chain is built from TRBV4-2 and TRBJ2-7, with 8 bases matching TRBD1. From germline, CDR1 is LGHNA and CDR2 YNFKEQ. J gave up 5 bases and V 4 bases, and 7 bases lay outside the gene matches. This CDR3 is 14 amino acids long. The CDR3 loop is CASSPSGGMDEQYF. The CDR3 DNA is TGTGCCAGCAGCCCCTCAGGGGGCATGGACGAGCAGTACTTC.

This sequence joins TRBV30 and TRBJ2-7; D is undetermined. The CDR3 length is 12 residues. Germline V CDR1 and CDR2: GTSNPN, SVGIG (reference sequence). V shed 3 bases and J shed 6 bases, with 12 bases lying between them. The CDR3 DNA follows: TGTGCCTGGAGGCCAGATTCACCCGAGCAGTACTTC. Protein sequence: CAWRPDSPEQYF.

This chain links TRBV4-2 with TRBJ2-7; D is ambiguous. The ends were cut back, 0 bases at V and 2 bases at J, with 8 bases in the middle. The CDR3 has 14 residues. The germline V gene encodes CDR1 LGHNA and CDR2 YNFKEQ. CDR3 loop: CASSQEETAYEQYF. In DNA form, the CDR3 reads TGTGCCAGCAGCCAAGAGGAGACCGCCTACGAGCAGTACTTC.

This clone has a single count. The chain carries TRBV15 and TRBJ2-1; 13 positions match TRBD2. Germline V gives CDR1 LNHNV, CDR2 YYDKDF (reference sequence). This CDR3 contains 18 residues. The V gene end was trimmed by 3 bases and the J gene end by 7 bases; junction bases not matched to a gene: 12. As DNA, the CDR3 is TGTGCCACCAGCAGGGGGACTAGCGGGATTGCGGACCTGAATGAGCAGTTCTTC. Amino acids: CATSRGTSGIADLNEQFF.

V is TRBV7-8 and J is TRBJ2-5, with 12 bases fitting TRBD2. Germline loops: CDR1 SGHVS, CDR2 FQNEAQ. With V trimmed by 5 bases and J by 3 bases, 16 bases remained unmatched. The CDR3 covers 19 residues. The CDR3 region is CASSLGLAGGPKLEETQYF. CDR3 nucleotide sequence: TGTGCCAGCAGCCTGGGGCTAGCGGGAGGGCCGAAGTTGGAAGAGACCCAGTACTTC.

This clone has only a few counts. The chain couples TRBV7-6 to TRBJ2-1; a possible D gene is TRBD1 (6 bases). The germline V gene encodes CDR1 SGHVS and CDR2 FNYEAQ. The V end was cut by 2 bases, the J end by 11 bases, with 10 bases between. The CDR3 loop spans 12 amino acids. CDR3 sequence: CASSLFRDKQFF. The CDR3 nucleotides are TGTGCCAGCAGCTTATTTAGGGACAAGCAGTTCTTC.

The chain couples TRBV9 to TRBJ2-1, with TRBD2 matching over 15 bases. The V and J ends lost 0 bases and 3 bases, in that order; junction bases with no gene match: 4. This CDR3 spans 18 amino acids. Germline CDR1 and CDR2: SGDLS and YYNGEE. Here the CDR3 DNA reads TGTGCCAGCAGCGTAGCGGGACTAGCGGGAGGTTACTACAATGAGCAGTTCTTC. It encodes CASSVAGLAGGYYNEQFF.

This chain connects TRBV5-4 to TRBJ1-1; D ambiguous. The CDR3 consists of 14 residues. CDR1 is SGHNT and CDR2 is YYREEE in the germline V gene (reference sequence). V shed 2 bases and J shed 3 bases, with 11 bases lying between them. CDR3: CASSFYLRDTEAFF. CDR3 DNA: TGTGCCAGCAGCTTTTACCTTCGGGACACTGAAGCTTTCTTT.

The chain has TRBV7-9 and TRBJ1-2, with 9 positions matching TRBD1. CDR1 is SEHNR, CDR2 FQNEAQ, per germline (reference sequence). The J segment lost 5 bases and the V segment lost 3 bases, leaving 4 bases of the junction unmatched. The CDR3 has 14 amino acids. This CDR3 reads CASSFATGGYGYTF. CDR3 coding DNA: TGTGCCAGCAGCTTCGCGACAGGGGGGTATGGCTACACCTTC.

The chain carries TRBV6-5 and TRBJ2-1; a possible D gene is TRBD2 (6 bases). From germline, CDR1 is MNHEY and CDR2 SVGAGI. This CDR3 spans 14 amino acids. Trimming removed 2 bases at V and 12 bases at J, with 17 bases between. The CDR3 spells CASSYEKEGTPQFF. CDR3 in DNA: TGTGCCAGCAGTTACGAAAAAGAGGGGACTCCGCAGTTCTTC.

This chain joins TRBV7-3 and TRBJ2-7; maybe TRBD1 (6 bases). Trimming shortened V by 5 bases and J by 0 bases, and 14 bases separated the two germline ends. Germline V gene lookup returns CDR1 SGHTA and CDR2 FQGTGA. CDR3 size: 15 residues. Here the CDR3 DNA reads TGTGCCAGCAGCCCCGGGACACTTAACTCCTACGAGCAGTACTTC. This sequence encodes CASSPGTLNSYEQYF.

The chain carries TRBV6-5 and TRBJ2-3, with 8 bases identical to TRBD2. Trimming cost V 0 bases and J 1 base; bases outside gene matches: 3. Germline V CDR1 and CDR2: MNHEY, SVGAGI. The CDR3 length is 16 residues. The DNA of the CDR3 is TGTGCCAGCAGTTACTCTGCCGGGAGGGGCACAGATACGCAGTATTTT. Translated, it gives CASSYSAGRGTDTQYF.

This rearrangement joins TRBV19 to TRBJ1-2, with TRBD1 matching over 9 bases. The junction had 3 bases not matched to a gene; V was cut back by 4 bases and J by 3 bases. Germline CDR1 LNHDA, CDR2 SQIVND (reference sequence). CDR3 size: 14 residues. As DNA, the CDR3 is TGTGCCAGTAGTAGGGACAGGGTCGACTATGGCTACACCTTC. Encoded protein: CASSRDRVDYGYTF.

This clone appeared once. The V call is TRBV5-5, the J call TRBJ2-1; no reliable D call. V was clipped by 1 base and J by 6 bases, with 5 bases between them. Germline V CDR1 and CDR2: SGHKS, YYEKEE (reference sequence). CDR3 length: 12 residues. In DNA form, the CDR3 reads TGTGCCAGCAGCTTGCTCCGCAATGAGCAGTTCTTC. Translated: CASSLLRNEQFF.

The V and J genes are TRBV9 and TRBJ2-3; D not resolved. V dropped 0 bases and J dropped 4 bases, with 9 bases sitting between them. CDR1 is SGDLS, CDR2 YYNGEE, per germline. The CDR3 has 14 residues. DNA of the CDR3: TGTGCCAGCAGCGTAGATCTAATCGCAGATACGCAGTATTTT. It is translated as CASSVDLIADTQYF.

The V gene is TRBV5-1, the J gene TRBJ2-7, with 9 bases lining up with TRBD2. This CDR3 contains 16 residues. Germline loops: CDR1 SGHRS, CDR2 YFSETQ. Germline trimming cut 0 bases from V and 5 bases from J; bases unmatched to any gene: 9. The CDR3 spells CASSLVGREGLDEQYF. The CDR3 bases are TGCGCCAGCAGCTTGGTAGGGCGGGAGGGCTTGGACGAGCAGTACTTC.

The chain links TRBV2 to TRBJ1-5, with D tentatively TRBD1 (5 bases). Germline CDR1 reads SNHLY; CDR2 reads FYNNEI. The CDR3 is made up of 13 amino acids. V gave up 8 bases and J gave up 1 base, with 9 bases separating them. The CDR3 spells CASVQDSNQPQHF. The CDR3 DNA follows: TGTGCCAGCGTACAGGACAGCAATCAGCCCCAGCATTTT.

This clone was recorded once. The chain couples TRBV11-1 to TRBJ2-7; 8 nucleotides line up with TRBD2. This CDR3 is built from 14 residues. V lost 2 bases and J lost 2; bases outside the gene matches: 2. CDR1 and CDR2 (germline): SGHAT, FQDESV (reference sequence). The CDR3 coding sequence is TGTGCCAGCAGCTTAACCGGGAGGGCCTACGAGCAGTACTTC. Translation: CASSLTGRAYEQYF. Variable domain in full (rest from reference TRBV11-1 and TRBJ2-7): EAEVAQSPRYKITEKSQAVAFWCDPISGHATLYWYRQILGQGPELLVQFQDESVVDDSQLPKDRFSAERLKGVDSTLKIQPAELGDSAMYLCASSLTGRAYEQYFGPGTRLTVT.

The chain couples TRBV7-3 to TRBJ2-7, with 9 nucleotides matching TRBD1. With V trimmed by 3 bases and J by 3 bases, 3 bases remained unmatched. The germline V gene has CDR1 SGHTA and CDR2 FQGTGA. The CDR3 spans 14 residues. CDR3 nucleotide sequence: TGTGCCAGCAGCTTGGTGGGACAGGGCTACGAGCAGTACTTC. Its translation is CASSLVGQGYEQYF.

The rearrangement uses TRBV7-2 and TRBJ2-6; tentatively, D is TRBD1 (7 bases). Germline CDR1 and CDR2: SGHTA and FQGNSA. Trimming cost V 4 bases and J 0 bases, with 16 bases left between them. CDR3 length equals 18 residues. CDR3 nucleotides: TGTGCCAGCAGCTGGGGCGGGACAGAGTTCTCTGGGGCCAACGTCCTGACTTTC. Its translation: CASSWGGTEFSGANVLTF.